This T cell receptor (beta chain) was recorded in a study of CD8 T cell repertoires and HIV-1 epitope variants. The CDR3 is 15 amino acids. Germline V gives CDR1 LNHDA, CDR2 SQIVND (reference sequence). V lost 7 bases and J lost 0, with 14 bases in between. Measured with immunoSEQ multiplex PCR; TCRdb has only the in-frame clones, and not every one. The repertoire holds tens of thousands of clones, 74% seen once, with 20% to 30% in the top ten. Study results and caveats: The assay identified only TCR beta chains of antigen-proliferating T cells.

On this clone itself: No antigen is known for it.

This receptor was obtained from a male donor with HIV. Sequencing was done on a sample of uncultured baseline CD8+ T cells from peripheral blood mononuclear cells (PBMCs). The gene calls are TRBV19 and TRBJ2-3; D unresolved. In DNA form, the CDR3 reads TGTGCCAGTACCCGGACGGCATCTAGCACAGATACGCAGTATTTT. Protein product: CASTRTASSTDTQYF.